These 29 T cell receptor beta chains came from one sample sequenced in a study of graft-versus-host responses after intestinal transplantation. Generated by immunoSEQ multiplex PCR, the TCRdb table keeps only in-frame clones and is missing some. The sample yields over 90,000 clones, about nine tenths seen once. Their cognate antigens are unknown. This sample comprised unstimulated CD4+ T cells sorted from spleen or lymph node cells, obtained before transplant. These TCRs come from a human donor who was the organ donor for an intestinal transplant.

This clone was found a few times. The rearrangement uses TRBV19 and TRBJ1-1; a possible D gene is TRBD1 (5 bases). Deletions cut 3 bases from V and 3 bases from J, with 11 bases between. This CDR3 spans 14 amino acids. The germline V gene encodes CDR1 LNHDA and CDR2 SQIVND (reference sequence). The CDR3 DNA is TGTGCCAGTAGTATTAGGGCCAGGGACACTGAAGCTTTCTTT. Translation gives CASSIRARDTEAFF.

This chain uses TRBV2 with TRBJ1-2; TRBD1 agrees at 7 bases. From germline, CDR1 is SNHLY and CDR2 FYNNEI. The CDR3 loop spans 13 amino acids. Trimming at V came to 4 bases and at J to 2 bases, leaving 1 base not matched to a gene. The CDR3 nucleotides are TGTGCCAGCAGTGGACAGGGAAACTATGGCTACACCTTC. Its protein product is CASSGQGNYGYTF.

V and J are TRBV19 and TRBJ2-1; TRBD2 might be the D (6 bases). Germline lookup yields CDR1 LNHDA and CDR2 SQIVND (reference sequence). The V gene lost 1 base and the J gene lost 12 bases, with 10 bases spanning the gap. The CDR3 sequence is 12 residues long. As DNA, the CDR3 is TGTGCCAGTAGTATAGTGGAGGGTCCGCAGTTCTTC. As protein: CASSIVEGPQFF.

V gene TRBV11-3 combines with J gene TRBJ2-1; 10 nucleotides align to TRBD1. The germline V gene encodes CDR1 SGHNT and CDR2 YENEEA. V lost 5 bases to trimming and J lost 5 bases; unmatched junction nucleotides: 6. The CDR3 consists of 15 residues. CDR3 residues: CASSHRDRGDNEQFF. The DNA of the CDR3 is TGTGCCAGCAGCCATAGGGACAGGGGAGACAATGAGCAGTTCTTC.

The V and J genes are TRBV29-1 and TRBJ2-7; 8 nucleotides align to TRBD1. V lost 6 bases and J lost 6; bases outside the gene matches: 4. The germline V gene has CDR1 SQVTM and CDR2 ANQGSEA. CDR3 length: 11 residues. The chain's CDR3 is CSVGQGGEQYF. The CDR3 nucleotides are TGCAGCGTAGGACAGGGAGGCGAGCAGTACTTC.

The chain recombines TRBV30 with TRBJ1-6; 8 bases fit TRBD1. Germline values: CDR1 GTSNPN, CDR2 SVGIG (reference sequence). This CDR3 spans 14 amino acids. Trimming took 4 bases from V and 9 from J; bases not matched to a gene: 8. The CDR3 loop reads CAWTIGTGSSPLHF. The CDR3 DNA is TGTGCCTGGACCATCGGGACAGGCAGTTCACCCCTCCACTTT.

The chain links TRBV7-9 to TRBJ2-3; no clear D. The CDR3 consists of 12 residues. Between the trimmed V and J ends, which lost 3 bases and 2 bases, there was a span of 3 bases. Germline assignment: CDR1 SEHNR and CDR2 FQNEAQ (reference sequence). This chain's CDR3 is CASSFLTDTQYF. The DNA for the CDR3 is TGTGCCAGCAGCTTCCTCACAGATACGCAGTATTTT.

The V gene is TRBV18, the J gene TRBJ2-2, with 7 nucleotides matching TRBD1. Germline V gene lookup returns CDR1 KGHSH and CDR2 LQKENI. This CDR3 has 15 amino acids. The trim removed 3 bases at V and 4 bases at J, leaving 5 bases unmatched. CDR3 DNA: TGTGCCAGCTCACCGCTAACAGGGGTCACCGGGGAGCTGTTTTTT. It codes for CASSPLTGVTGELFF.

This sequence joins TRBV7-6 and TRBJ2-7; tentative D call: TRBD1 (6 bases). This CDR3 spans 12 amino acids. Germline CDR1 reads SGHVS; CDR2 reads FNYEAQ. V dropped 6 bases and J dropped 6 bases, with 12 bases sitting between them. The CDR3 DNA reads TGTGCCAGCAGTCTCAGGGGACGCGAGCAGTACTTC. This sequence encodes CASSLRGREQYF.

The genes are TRBV5-1 and TRBJ2-7; 11 nucleotides line up with TRBD2. This CDR3 comprises 18 residues. CDR1 is SGHRS and CDR2 is YFSETQ in the germline V gene. Trimming at V came to 0 bases and at J to 3 bases, leaving 11 bases not matched to a gene. CDR3 protein: CASSLVKYGTSGRYEQYF. The CDR3 nucleotides read TGCGCCAGCAGCTTGGTTAAGTACGGGACTAGCGGACGCTACGAGCAGTACTTC.

This chain joins TRBV5-1 and TRBJ2-7; D may be TRBD1 (6 bases). V was trimmed by 4 bases and J by 0 bases, leaving 11 bases between them. Germline values: CDR1 SGHRS, CDR2 YFSETQ. CDR3 length: 14 residues. The CDR3 coding sequence is TGCGCCAGCAGCCCCGCGACAGGCTCCTACGAGCAGTACTTC. This translates into CASSPATGSYEQYF.

The sample holds one count of this clone. The CDR3 spells CASSFGREGHGSPLHF. CDR3 sequence (DNA): TGCGCCAGCAGCTTTGGGAGGGAGGGACATGGATCACCCCTCCACTTT. The chain combines TRBV5-1 with TRBJ1-6; a weak D match, TRBD1 (6 bases). Germline V gene data show CDR1 as SGHRS and CDR2 as YFSETQ. The CDR3 loop spans 16 amino acids. V shed 2 bases and J shed 10 bases, with 19 bases lying between them.

This clone was detected a few times. V usage is TRBV10-3 and J usage is TRBJ2-7; 7 nucleotides match TRBD1. The CDR3 covers 16 residues. V was clipped by 0 bases and J by 7 bases; unmatched bases: 12. In germline, CDR1 is ENHRY, CDR2 SYGVKD. In DNA, the CDR3 is TGTGCCATCAGTGAGTCTAGCTGGACAGGTCGTGTAGAGCAGTACTTC. Translating gives CAISESSWTGRVEQYF.

The chain couples TRBV6-6 to TRBJ1-6, with D hard to call. The V end lost 6 bases, the J end lost 14 bases, and 20 bases lay between the germline ends. The CDR3 covers 14 residues. Per the germline V gene, CDR1 is MNHNY and CDR2 is SVGAGI (reference sequence). CDR3 coding DNA: TGTGCCAGCAGCCCCGAGGAGTTCTATTTCACCCTCCACTTT. This sequence encodes CASSPEEFYFTLHF.

This chain links TRBV2 with TRBJ1-4, with D tentatively TRBD1 (5 bases). The CDR3 contains 14 residues. Germline CDR1 SNHLY, CDR2 FYNNEI. V lost 4 bases and J lost 8, with 14 bases in between. The DNA of the CDR3 is TGTGCCAGCAGTGCGGTCAGGGTCAAAGAAAAACTGTTTTTT. Its translation is CASSAVRVKEKLFF.

This clone was picked up a small number of times. The chain combines TRBV7-9 with TRBJ1-2; D is undetermined. This CDR3 contains 14 residues. Germline CDR1 reads SEHNR; CDR2 reads FQNEAQ (reference sequence). V was pared by 1 base and J by 5 bases, with 11 bases between. The CDR3 DNA sequence: TGTGCCAGCAGCTTAGTCGAAGTAGAATATGGCTACACCTTC. Its translation is CASSLVEVEYGYTF.

This chain uses TRBV11-2 with TRBJ2-1; D perhaps matches TRBD1 (6 bases). The CDR3 runs 16 residues. V gave up 1 base and J gave up 1 base, with 11 bases separating them. Germline V gene sequence: CDR1 SGHAT, CDR2 FQNNGV. The chain's CDR3 is CASSLVGQGSYNEQFF. CDR3 coding DNA: TGTGCCAGCAGCTTAGTGGGGCAGGGGTCCTACAATGAGCAGTTCTTC.

The chain has TRBV7-9 and TRBJ2-7, with a weak D call TRBD2 (6 bases). This CDR3 spans 14 amino acids. CDR1 and CDR2 (germline): SEHNR, FQNEAQ (reference sequence). Trimming shortened V by 1 base and J by 3 bases, and 10 bases separated the two germline ends. The CDR3, as DNA: TGTGCCAGCAGCTTAGTCGGAGGGCGCTACGAGCAGTACTTC. Amino acids: CASSLVGGRYEQYF.

The chain couples TRBV28 to TRBJ1-2; D gene unclear. Per germline, CDR1 MDHEN and CDR2 SYDVKM. The CDR3 covers 14 residues. V shed 3 bases and J shed 6 bases, with 14 bases lying between them. CDR3 sequence (DNA): TGTGCCAGCAGTTTCGCGGTAAGCTCGGATGGCTACACCTTC. It encodes CASSFAVSSDGYTF.

This clone was recorded once. This chain connects TRBV5-1 to TRBJ2-6, with 7 positions matching TRBD1. The CDR3 is made up of 15 amino acids. Germline CDR1 is SGHRS and CDR2 is YFSETQ. After removal of 5 bases from V and 4 bases from J, the junction contained 6 bases not matched to a gene. The CDR3 loop reads CASSEGAAGANVLTF. The CDR3 DNA follows: TGCGCCAGCAGTGAGGGGGCGGCCGGGGCCAACGTCCTGACTTTC.

This chain connects TRBV27 to TRBJ2-3; 8 positions agree with TRBD2. The V segment lost 7 bases and the J segment 1 base; nucleotides outside the gene matches: 7. The germline V gene encodes CDR1 MNHEY and CDR2 SMNVEV (reference sequence). CDR3 size: 15 residues. CDR3 in amino acids: CASTRVGGGTDTQYF. The CDR3 nucleotides are TGTGCCAGCACCCGTGTCGGGGGGGGCACAGATACGCAGTATTTT.

The chain has TRBV5-1 and TRBJ1-5; 8 positions match TRBD1. The CDR3 extends over 16 amino acids. Germline values: CDR1 SGHRS, CDR2 YFSETQ. V shed 3 bases, J shed 4 bases, and the junction held 9 bases outside the gene matches. This CDR3 reads CASSSGTGGPNQPQHF. The CDR3 DNA sequence: TGCGCCAGCAGCTCTGGGACAGGTGGACCAAATCAGCCCCAGCATTTT.

The chain uses TRBV11-2 and TRBJ2-1; maybe TRBD2 (6 bases). The CDR3 runs 14 residues. CDR1 is SGHAT, CDR2 FQNNGV, per germline. V was trimmed by 4 bases and J by 9 bases, leaving 16 bases between them. CDR3 in DNA: TGTGCCAGCAGCTCCAAGATGTGGGGGGTTGAGCAGTTCTTC. The encoded protein is CASSSKMWGVEQFF.

This clone was recorded once. V usage is TRBV12-5 and J usage is TRBJ2-6; no definite D call. Trimming cost V 1 base and J 0 bases, with 13 bases left between them. Germline assignment: CDR1 LGHNT and CDR2 FRNRAP. This CDR3 is 18 amino acids long. The chain's CDR3 is CASGLDPLAGSGANVLTF. The CDR3 DNA is TGTGCTAGTGGTTTGGACCCCTTAGCTGGCTCTGGGGCCAACGTCCTGACTTTC.

In this sample, this clone turned up a few times. The CDR3 here is CASGDRAEEKLFF. The CDR3 DNA sequence: TGTGCCAGCGGTGACAGGGCGGAGGAAAAACTGTTTTTT. The V call is TRBV18, the J call TRBJ1-4; 7 bases match TRBD1. CDR1 and CDR2 (germline): KGHSH, LQKENI. The CDR3 length is 13 residues. V was clipped by 8 bases and J by 8 bases; unmatched bases: 8.

Points on this clone: The junction departs from the called germline gene at one end, perhaps through a read error. V gene TRBV18 combines with J gene TRBJ2-7; 8 bases line up with TRBD2. The germline V gene has CDR1 KGHSH and CDR2 LQKENI. The CDR3 contains 15 residues. DNA for the CDR3: TGTGCCAGCTCACCGCAAAGCGGGGGATCCTCCGAGCAGTACTTC. Translating gives CASSPQSGGSSEQYF. The entire variable domain, with the rest obtained from reference TRBV18 and TRBJ2-7, is as follows: NAGVMQNPRHLVRRRGQEARLRCSPMKGHSHVYWYRQLPEEGLKFMVYLQKENIIDESGMPKERFSAEFPKEGPSILRIQQVVRGDSAAYFCASSPQSGGSSEQYFGPGTRLTVT.

There are a few counts of this clone. This rearrangement joins TRBV19 to TRBJ1-2; 10 bases agree with TRBD1. J gave up 2 bases and V 7 bases, and 7 bases lay outside the gene matches. Germline loops: CDR1 LNHDA, CDR2 SQIVND (reference sequence). The CDR3 is 15 amino acids. Written as DNA, the CDR3 is TGTGCCAGTACTTGGATGGACAGGGGGAACTATGGCTACACCTTC. This translates into CASTWMDRGNYGYTF. Variable domain in full (rest from reference TRBV19 and TRBJ1-2): DGGITQSPKYLFRKEGQNVTLSCEQNLNHDAMYWYRQDPGQGLRLIYYSQIVNDFQKGDIAEGYSVSREKKESFPLTVTSAQKNPTAFYLCASTWMDRGNYGYTFGSGTRLTVV.

This chain links TRBV7-9 with TRBJ1-2, with TRBD1 as a possible D gene (5 bases). V was shortened by 1 base and J by 4 bases, with 7 bases between the two germline ends. The germline V gene has CDR1 SEHNR and CDR2 FQNEAQ (reference sequence). This CDR3 is built from 13 residues. CDR3 DNA sequence: TGTGCCAGCAGCTTAGGACAGACCTATGGCTACACCTTC. This gives the protein CASSLGQTYGYTF.

This clone showed up just once. CDR3: CASSQGFRTINTDTQYF. The CDR3 nucleotides read TGCGCCAGCAGCCAAGGGTTCAGGACTATCAACACAGATACGCAGTATTTT. J is TRBJ2-3 and V is TRBV4-3, with D tentatively TRBD2 (6 bases). V shed 1 base and J shed 2 bases, with 16 bases lying between them. This CDR3 spans 17 amino acids. Germline V gene sequence: CDR1 LGHNA, CDR2 YSLEER.